The entry below gives a single TCR beta chain sequence along with its context. The sample originates from a study of T cell changes during pregnancy in multiple sclerosis. TCRdb's copy holds only in-frame clones and misses some; the assay was immunoSEQ multiplex PCR. The table shows roughly 40,000 clones, with around 93% occurring only once. The clonotype comes from a female donor with multiple sclerosis, enrolled in a pregnancy study. The input for sequencing was CD4+ T cells from peripheral blood mononuclear cells, taken before pregnancy.

CDR3 protein: CASNPTGLSGANVLTF. The CDR3 coding sequence is TGTGCCAGTAACCCGACAGGCCTCTCTGGGGCCAACGTCCTGACTTTC. This chain links TRBV19 with TRBJ2-6; D is perhaps TRBD1 (6 bases). The germline V gene encodes CDR1 LNHDA and CDR2 SQIVND (reference sequence). V dropped 7 bases and J dropped 0 bases, with 13 bases sitting between them. This CDR3 is built from 16 residues.